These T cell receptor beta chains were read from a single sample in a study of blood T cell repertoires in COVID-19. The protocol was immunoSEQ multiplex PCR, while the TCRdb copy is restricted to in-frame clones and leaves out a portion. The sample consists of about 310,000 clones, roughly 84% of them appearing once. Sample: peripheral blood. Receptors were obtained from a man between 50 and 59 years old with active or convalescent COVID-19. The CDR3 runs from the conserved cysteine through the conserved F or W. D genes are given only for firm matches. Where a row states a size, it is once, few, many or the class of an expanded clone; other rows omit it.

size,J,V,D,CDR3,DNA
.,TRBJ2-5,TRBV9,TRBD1,CASSLGTGGGETQYF,TGTGCCAGCAGCCTAGGGACAGGGGGCGGGGAGACCCAGTACTTC
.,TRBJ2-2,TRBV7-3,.,CASSPRGGPTITGELFF,TGTGCCAGCAGCCCAAGGGGGGGCCCGACTATCACCGGGGAGCTGTTTTTT
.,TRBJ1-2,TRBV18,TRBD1,CASSPGTGLEYGYTF,TGTGCCAGCTCACCAGGGACAGGGTTAGAGTATGGCTACACCTTC
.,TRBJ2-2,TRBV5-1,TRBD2,CASSLVAGLNTGELFF,TGCGCCAGCAGCTTAGTAGCGGGGCTGAACACCGGGGAGCTGTTTTTT
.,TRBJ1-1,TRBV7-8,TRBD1,CASSYTGDTEAFF,TGTGCCAGCAGTTATACAGGGGACACTGAAGCTTTCTTT
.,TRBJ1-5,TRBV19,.,CASSNPTDNQPQHF,TGTGCCAGTAGTAATCCGACTGATAATCAGCCCCAGCATTTT
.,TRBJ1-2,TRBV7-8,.,CASSLGYVDNYGYTF,TGTGCCAGCAGCTTAGGTTATGTAGATAACTATGGCTACACCTTC
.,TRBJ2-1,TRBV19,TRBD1,CASSFQGASYEQFF,TGTGCCAGTAGTTTTCAGGGGGCCTCTTATGAGCAGTTCTTC
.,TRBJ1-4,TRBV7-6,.,CASSPRGGGGNEKLFF,TGTGCCAGCAGCCCGCGAGGCGGCGGTGGTAATGAAAAACTGTTTTTT
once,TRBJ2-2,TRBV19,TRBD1,CASRPDRVVGGELFF,TGTGCCAGTAGACCTGACAGGGTGGTTGGCGGGGAGCTGTTTTTT
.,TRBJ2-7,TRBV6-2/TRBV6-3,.,CASSLLDRRTYEQYF,TGTGCCAGCAGTTTACTCGACAGAAGAACCTACGAGCAGTACTTC
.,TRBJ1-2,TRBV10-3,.,CAISEGGDNYGYTF,TGTGCCATCAGTGAGGGGGGGGACAACTATGGCTACACCTTC
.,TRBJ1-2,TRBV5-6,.,CASSLGGLYGYTF,TGTGCCAGCAGCTTGGGTGGCCTTTATGGCTACACCTTC
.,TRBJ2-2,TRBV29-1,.,CSVEVATGRGELFF,TGCAGCGTTGAAGTGGCGACAGGGAGGGGGGAGCTGTTTTTT
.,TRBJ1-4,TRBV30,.,CAWSSDRSTTNEKLFF,TGTGCCTGGAGTTCAGACAGGTCAACAACTAATGAAAAACTGTTTTTT
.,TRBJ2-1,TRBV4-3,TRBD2,CASSQQPGGAESNEQFF,TGCGCCAGCAGCCAACAGCCCGGGGGGGCCGAGAGTAATGAGCAGTTCTTC
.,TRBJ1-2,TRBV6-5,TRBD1,CASRAGTDYGYTF,TGTGCCAGCAGGGCTGGGACAGACTATGGCTACACCTTC
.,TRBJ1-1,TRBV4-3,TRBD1,CASSQMTGAYTEAFF,TGCGCCAGCAGCCAAATGACAGGGGCCTACACTGAAGCTTTCTTT
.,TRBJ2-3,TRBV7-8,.,CASSGGGADTQYF,TGTGCCAGCAGTGGAGGGGGGGCAGATACGCAGTATTTT
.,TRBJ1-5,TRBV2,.,CASTHEGDQPQHF,TGTGCCAGCACCCATGAGGGCGATCAGCCCCAGCATTTT
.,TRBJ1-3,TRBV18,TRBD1,CASSGTASSGNTIYF,TGTGCCAGCTCCGGGACAGCGAGCTCTGGAAACACCATATATTTT
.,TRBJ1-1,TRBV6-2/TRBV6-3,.,CASSYPDTGSTEAFF,TGTGCCAGCAGTTACCCAGACACGGGAAGCACTGAAGCTTTCTTT
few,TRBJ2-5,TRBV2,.,CASSRDNHQETQYF,TGTGCCAGCAGTCGGGACAATCACCAAGAGACCCAGTACTTC
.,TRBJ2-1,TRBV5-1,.,CASSWTTGSYNEQFF,TGCGCCAGCAGCTGGACGACAGGCTCCTACAATGAGCAGTTCTTC
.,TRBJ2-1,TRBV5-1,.,CASSIAGNEQFF,TGCGCCAGCAGCATCGCAGGCAATGAGCAGTTCTTC
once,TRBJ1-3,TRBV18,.,CASSPRGDSGNTIYF,TGTGCCAGCTCACCACGAGGAGACTCTGGAAACACCATATATTTT
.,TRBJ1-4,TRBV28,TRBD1,CASSDPGQLNEKLFF,TGTGCCAGCAGCGACCCGGGACAGCTTAATGAAAAACTGTTTTTT
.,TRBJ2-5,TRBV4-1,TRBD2,CASRGGASAETQYF,TGCGCCAGCCGCGGGGGGGCATCTGCAGAGACCCAGTACTTC
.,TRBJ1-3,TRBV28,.,CASLISGGGPGNTIYF,TGTGCCAGCCTAATTTCCGGCGGCGGGCCTGGAAACACCATATATTTT
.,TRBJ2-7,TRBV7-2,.,CASSSTSPTVTYEQYF,TGTGCCAGCAGCTCAACCTCCCCAACAGTGACCTACGAGCAGTACTTC
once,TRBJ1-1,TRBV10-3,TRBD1,CAIGGQGNTEAFF,TGTGCCATCGGAGGACAGGGTAACACTGAAGCTTTCTTT
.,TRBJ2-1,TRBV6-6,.,CASSSPTNGNEQFF,TGTGCCAGCAGTTCCCCTACTAATGGCAATGAGCAGTTCTTC
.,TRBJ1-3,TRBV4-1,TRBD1,CASSLGAPGDSWPSGNTIYF,TGCGCCAGCAGCCTGGGGGCCCCTGGGGACAGTTGGCCCTCTGGAAACACCATATATTTT
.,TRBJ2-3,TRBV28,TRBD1,CASSRTGPPSSGTQYF,TGTGCCAGCAGTCGGACAGGGCCTCCGAGCAGTGGTACGCAGTATTTT
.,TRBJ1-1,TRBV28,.,CASRQGGATNTEAFF,TGTGCCAGCCGCCAAGGGGGGGCGACGAACACTGAAGCTTTCTTT
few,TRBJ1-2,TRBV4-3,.,CASSQEPSTANYGYTF,TGCGCCAGCAGCCAAGAGCCTTCGACAGCGAACTATGGCTACACCTTC
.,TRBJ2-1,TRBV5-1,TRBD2,CASIREGDNEQFF,TGCGCCAGCATTCGGGAGGGGGACAATGAGCAGTTCTTC
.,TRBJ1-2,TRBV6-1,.,CASSSGVGKFAYTF,TGTGCCAGCTCGAGCGGGGTTGGGAAATTTGCCTACACCTTC
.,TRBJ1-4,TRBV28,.,CASNRQAGEKLFF,TGTGCCAGCAACCGGCAGGCGGGTGAAAAACTGTTTTTT
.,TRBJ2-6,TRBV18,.,CASSPGARGSGANVLTF,TGTGCCAGCTCACCAGGGGCCCGAGGCTCTGGGGCCAACGTCCTGACTTTC
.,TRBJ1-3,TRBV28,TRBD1,CASSAPGGRSGNTIYF,TGTGCCAGCAGCGCCCCAGGGGGTCGCTCTGGAAACACCATATATTTT